This T cell receptor beta chain originates from a study of blood T cell repertoires in COVID-19. The CDR3 length is 12 residues. CDR1 and CDR2 from the germline V gene are SGHDT and YYEEEE. V shed 4 bases and J shed 9 bases, with 11 bases lying between them. Profiled with immunoSEQ multiplex PCR; TCRdb holds only in-frame clones, not every one. This table has a few hundred thousand clones, more than 70% appearing once. The sequence was collected from a woman in her twenties or thirties with COVID-19, enrolled during active disease. The specimen sequenced was peripheral blood. J is TRBJ1-5 and V is TRBV5-6; D possibly corresponds to TRBD1 (5 bases). This chain's CDR3 is CASSLQGGPQHF. CDR3 coding DNA: TGTGCCAGCAGCCTTCAGGGCGGGCCCCAGCATTTT.